The T cell receptor beta chain under discussion was sequenced for a study of T-cell memory formation after mild COVID-19. Study observations and caveats: Pre-infection memory showed some responding clones, and this suggested that cross-reactive memory joined. Later expanders leaned CD4+, whereas day 15 to 85 contracting clones were balanced CD4/CD8.

This clonotype came up a few times. Its target is not known. With 3 bases removed from V and 5 bases from J, the gap between germline ends came to 14 bases. The CDR3 sequence is 15 residues long. The germline gives CDR1 LGHDT, CDR2 YNNKEL (reference sequence). TCRdb independently ran MiXCR on the 5' RACE reads; one entry per CDR3 protein. The data contain around 510,000 distinct CDR3 sequences, about 20% of them singletons. The TCR was taken from an adult woman who had mild COVID-19 (a few samples of this study predate the infection). Cell type and time point are not known. Material for sequencing was PBMCs or a T cell subset sorted from them (not recorded which). The gene calls are TRBV3-1 and TRBJ2-1, with a possible D match to TRBD1 (6 bases). CDR3 nucleotides: TGTGCCAGCAGCCAGTGGACCGCAGGGGACAATGAGCAGTTCTTC. This encodes CASSQWTAGDNEQFF.